These 8 T cell receptor beta chains came from one sample sequenced in a study of T-cell reconstitution after alpha-beta-depleted transplantation in children (dated by TCRdb to between 2015 and 2016). Library preparation was by PCR. Sequencing relied on an Illumina HiSeq 2500. Molecular barcoding was employed in the preparation of TCR libraries, with unique molecular identifiers being used to normalize TCRbeta repertoire quantification. TCRdb's own reprocessing of the public reads used fastp at Q25 and MiXCR and kept productive beta chains. Identical CDR3 protein sequences are pooled into one entry, listed with their most common genes and DNA. Within this sample are roughly 790,000 distinct CDR3 sequences, with 16% of them counted one time only. The top ten constitute approximately 5% of the sample. Sample treatment or condition, as interpreted from the label and publication: allogeneic hematopoietic cell transplantation with graft depleted of TCRalphabeta T cells and CD19 B cells.

The input for sequencing was PBMCs, mostly from graft donor cells, taken 360 days after TCRalphabeta/CD19-depleted stem cell transplant. These receptors were collected from a male patient younger than 18 who had a stem cell transplant for acute lymphoblastic leukemia, so the T cells may come from the graft donor.

This chain joins TRBV5-1 and TRBJ2-7; 8 bases fit TRBD2. Germline trimming cut 5 bases from V and 1 base from J; bases unmatched to any gene: 5. The CDR3 consists of 14 residues. Germline V gene lookup returns CDR1 SGHRS and CDR2 YFSETQ. The CDR3 sequence: CASSKSSGSYEQYF. In nucleotides, the CDR3 is TGCGCCAGCAGTAAGTCTAGCGGGTCCTACGAGCAGTACTTC.

This clonotype was counted only a few times. The rearrangement links TRBV9 to TRBJ2-5; 8 nucleotides line up with TRBD2. The J segment lost 1 base and the V segment lost 0 bases, leaving 11 bases of the junction unmatched. The CDR3 is 18 residues long. Germline V gene data show CDR1 as SGDLS and CDR2 as YYNGEE. CDR3 DNA sequence: TGTGCCAGCAGCGTAGGTAGGACTAGCAGGGAGTTCCAAGAGACCCAGTACTTC. It codes for CASSVGRTSREFQETQYF.

In this sample, this clonotype turned up a few times. V gene TRBV5-1 combines with J gene TRBJ2-1; unclear D gene. Germline CDR1 reads SGHRS; CDR2 reads YFSETQ. This CDR3 contains 13 residues. Trimming left V 4 bases short and J 4 bases short, with 9 bases between. CDR3: CASSKDLYNEQFF. DNA for the CDR3: TGCGCCAGCAGCAAGGATCTTTACAATGAGCAGTTCTTC.

This clonotype was found a few times. The CDR3 region has the DNA TGTGCCAGTAGTATCCCGGGACTAGCGGCCTACGAGCAGTACTTC. Amino acids: CASSIPGLAAYEQYF. This sequence joins TRBV19 and TRBJ2-7; 11 bases map to TRBD2. Per germline, CDR1 LNHDA and CDR2 SQIVND (reference sequence). This CDR3 region has 15 residues. V shed 3 bases and J 2 bases; nucleotides not matched to a gene: 3.

For this clonotype: A much larger clone sits a single nucleotide away, making a read error possible. V and J are TRBV28 and TRBJ1-4; D unclear. The ends were cut back, 6 bases at V and 9 bases at J, with 8 bases in the middle. The CDR3 consists of 11 residues. CDR1 is MDHEN and CDR2 is SYDVKM in the germline V gene. For the CDR3, the DNA is TGTGCCAGCAGCCTTTTCAAAAAACTGTTTTTT. It is translated as CASSLFKKLFF.

This clonotype has just a few counts. The chain couples TRBV7-3 to TRBJ2-3; tentatively, D is TRBD2 (5 bases). Germline V gene sequence: CDR1 SGHTA, CDR2 FQGTGA. The germline V and J ends were trimmed by 2 bases and 0 bases, with 12 bases remaining between them. CDR3 size: 16 residues. The CDR3 DNA follows: TGTGCCAGCAGCTTATTAGGAGGCCCTAGCACAGATACGCAGTATTTT. This encodes CASSLLGGPSTDTQYF. The full variable domain, completed using reference TRBV7-3 and TRBJ2-3, is GAGVSQTPSNKVTEKGKYVELRCDPISGHTALYWYRQSLGQGPEFLIYFQGTGAADDSGLPNDRFFAVRPEGSVSTLKIQRTERGDSAVYLCASSLLGGPSTDTQYFGPGTRLTVL.

The CDR3 nucleotides are TGTGCCAGCTCACCCTCCGGGGGGGCAAGCTCCTACGAGCAGTACTTC. Residues: CASSPSGGASSYEQYF. The chain has TRBV18 and TRBJ2-7, with 8 bases aligning to TRBD2. The V and J ends lost 3 bases and 0 bases, in that order; junction bases with no gene match: 7. Germline CDR1 and CDR2: KGHSH and LQKENI. This CDR3 is 16 amino acids long.

This clonotype was seen once. V and J are TRBV4-2 and TRBJ1-5; D unresolved. Germline values: CDR1 LGHNA, CDR2 YNFKEQ. This CDR3 contains 16 residues. The V end was cut by 0 bases, the J end by 0 bases, with 9 bases between. Here the CDR3 DNA reads TGTGCCAGCAGCCAAGAGATCGGGTATAGCAATCAGCCCCAGCATTTT. The encoded protein is CASSQEIGYSNQPQHF.